This T cell receptor beta chain emerged from a study of T cell changes during pregnancy in multiple sclerosis. The CDR3 is 16 residues long. Looked up from germline, CDR1 is ENHRY and CDR2 is SYGVKD. Germline trimming cut 0 bases from V and 2 bases from J; bases unmatched to any gene: 6. Here immunoSEQ multiplex PCR was the method, and the copy in TCRdb shows in-frame clones only, minus some. Counted here are around 69,000 clones, roughly 92% occurring once; the ten biggest clones make up over 1%. By sample share, this clone is medium-sized. Sequenced here: peripheral blood, sampled in the third trimester of pregnancy. The rearrangement uses TRBV10-3 and TRBJ2-7; 8 positions match TRBD2. The source of this sequence is a female donor with multiple sclerosis, enrolled in a pregnancy study. The CDR3 reads CAISESAGGIAYEQYF. CDR3 DNA: TGTGCCATCAGTGAGTCGGCGGGAGGTATCGCCTACGAGCAGTACTTC.